These 21 T cell receptor beta chains were sequenced from one sample in a study of T cell responses to AZD1222 COVID-19 vaccine. Produced via immunoSEQ multiplex PCR; TCRdb's table is partial and in-frame only. The table includes about 150,000 clones, less than 95% detected once. Sequenced material: peripheral blood, taken 28 days after the second AZD1222 dose. These receptors all come from an adult who received the AZD1222 COVID-19 vaccine.

The rearrangement links TRBV11-3 to TRBJ1-2; the D gene is possibly TRBD1 (6 bases). Germline CDR1 reads SGHNT; CDR2 reads YENEEA. V dropped 0 bases and J dropped 5 bases, with 7 bases sitting between them. The length of the CDR3 is 13 residues. The DNA for the CDR3 is TGTGCCAGCAGCTTAGAACAGGGTTATGGCTACACCTTC. Its translation: CASSLEQGYGYTF.

The V gene is TRBV18, the J gene TRBJ1-1; D uncertain. The V gene lost 3 bases and the J gene lost 4 bases, with 9 bases spanning the gap. From germline, CDR1 is KGHSH and CDR2 LQKENI. This CDR3 contains 13 residues. The CDR3 is CASSPNVVTEAFF. In nucleotides, the CDR3 is TGTGCCAGCTCACCCAACGTCGTCACTGAAGCTTTCTTT.

The chain employs TRBV3-1 (or the pseudogene TRBV3-2) and TRBJ1-5; 7 bases line up with TRBD1. The CDR3 is made up of 13 amino acids. Germline trimming cut 4 bases from V and 11 bases from J; bases unmatched to any gene: 8. CDR1 is LGHDT and CDR2 is YNNKEL in the germline V gene (reference sequence). CDR3 nucleotides: TGTGCCAGCAGCCGGCATACAGGGGCGGCCCAGCATTTT. Amino acids: CASSRHTGAAQHF.

In its sample, this clone was seen a few times. An end of the junction differs from the germline gene, which may be a read error. The chain carries TRBV5-1 and TRBJ2-2, with 10 bases that match TRBD1. The CDR3 is 17 amino acids. The germline V gene has CDR1 SGHRS and CDR2 YFSETQ. The CDR3 loop reads CASSSKRTGGNSGELFF. The CDR3 coding sequence is TGCGCCAGCAGCTCCAAGAGGACAGGGGGGAACAGCGGGGAGCTGTTTTTT. Full variable domain (rest looked up from reference TRBV5-1 and TRBJ2-2): KAGVTQTPRYLIKTRGQQVTLSCSPISGHRSVSWYQQTPGQGLQFLFEYFSETQRNKGNFPGRFSGRQFSNSRSEMNVSTLELGDSALYLCASSSKRTGGNSGELFFGEGSRLTVL.

The chain is built from TRBV7-9 and TRBJ1-1; D gene uncertain. The CDR3 sequence is 13 residues long. Trimming pared 5 bases from V and 2 bases from J, leaving 9 bases between. Germline V gives CDR1 SEHNR, CDR2 FQNEAQ (reference sequence). The CDR3 DNA follows: TGTGCCAGCAGCCTGATTTTTAACACTGAAGCTTTCTTT. It encodes CASSLIFNTEAFF.

The DNA of the CDR3 is TGTGCCAGCAGTTTAAGTCCCAGACCAAACGAGCAGTACTTC. This translates into CASSLSPRPNEQYF. V and J are TRBV27 and TRBJ2-7; D gene ambiguous. Germline V CDR1 and CDR2: MNHEY, SMNVEV (reference sequence). Trimming shortened V by 2 bases and J by 5 bases, and 13 bases separated the two germline ends. The CDR3 spans 14 residues.

The chain employs TRBV7-9 and TRBJ2-1; the match to TRBD2 covers 7 bases. After removal of 4 bases from V and 12 bases from J, the junction contained 9 bases not matched to a gene. The CDR3 spans 13 residues. The germline V gene has CDR1 SEHNR and CDR2 FQNEAQ (reference sequence). CDR3 protein: CASSSRRESVQFF. The CDR3, as DNA: TGTGCCAGCAGCTCAAGGCGGGAGTCGGTGCAGTTCTTC.

The chain has TRBV28 and TRBJ2-7; 8 positions agree with TRBD1. This CDR3 is 11 amino acids long. Looked up from germline, CDR1 is MDHEN and CDR2 is SYDVKM. The CDR3 nucleotides are TGTGCTGTGACAGGGGCGTACGAGCAGTACTTC. It yields the protein CAVTGAYEQYF. Complete variable domain (other parts from reference TRBV28 and TRBJ2-7): DVKVTQSSRYLVKRTGEKVFLECVQDMDHENMFWYRQDPGLGLRLIYFSYDVKMKEKGDIPEGYSVSREKKERFSLILESASTNQTSMYLCAVTGAYEQYFGPGTRLTVT.

V and J are TRBV5-8 and TRBJ2-7; no reliable D call. The germline CDR1 and CDR2 sequences are SGHTS and YDEGEE. V was shortened by 2 bases and J by 2 bases, with 8 bases between the two germline ends. CDR3 length equals 13 residues. The CDR3 bases are TGTGCCAGCAGCTTATCATGGACCTACGAGCAGTACTTC. Its protein product is CASSLSWTYEQYF.

V gene TRBV12-3 or TRBV12-4 combines with J gene TRBJ1-1; D gene uncertain. Trimming shortened V by 6 bases and J by 5 bases, and 13 bases separated the two germline ends. There are 13 residues in the CDR3. The CDR3 DNA is TGTGCCAGCAGAGACGGACGGCCGACTGAAGCTTTCTTT. This encodes CASRDGRPTEAFF.

The rearrangement uses TRBV12-3 or TRBV12-4 and TRBJ1-2; D is ambiguous. The V end was cut by 2 bases, the J end by 8 bases, with 3 bases between. This CDR3 has 10 residues. CDR3 sequence (DNA): TGTGCCAGCAGTTTAAAGGGCTACACCTTC. It specifies CASSLKGYTF.

This chain uses TRBV6-5 with TRBJ1-2; a possible D gene is TRBD1 (6 bases). V gave up 1 base and J gave up 4 bases, with 7 bases separating them. CDR1 MNHEY and CDR2 SVGAGI come from the germline V gene. CDR3 length equals 13 residues. CDR3 in amino acids: CASSYLDSYGYTF. The CDR3 DNA reads as TGTGCCAGCAGTTACTTGGACAGCTATGGCTACACCTTC.

The chain recombines TRBV19 with TRBJ1-6, with a tentative D call TRBD1 (6 bases). Germline CDR1 LNHDA, CDR2 SQIVND (reference sequence). The CDR3 contains 19 residues. V gave up 4 bases and J gave up 0 bases, with 19 bases separating them. The CDR3 DNA reads TGTGCCAGTAGTAAGTTTGGGACATCCGTCAGCTCCTATAATTCACCCCTCCACTTT. It encodes CASSKFGTSVSSYNSPLHF.

This clone was seen only a few times. The CDR3 is CASSLRRSHYEQYF. The CDR3 DNA is TGTGCCAGCAGTTTACGGCGGAGCCACTACGAGCAGTACTTC. The chain is built from TRBV27 and TRBJ2-7; D is uncertain. CDR1 and CDR2 from the germline V gene are MNHEY and SMNVEV (reference sequence). The V and J ends lost 2 bases and 3 bases respectively, with 11 bases between them. CDR3 length: 14 amino acids.

The chain employs TRBV6-5 and TRBJ1-2, with D possibly TRBD1 on 5 matching bases. V gave up 4 bases and J gave up 5 bases, with 14 bases separating them. The CDR3 loop spans 14 amino acids. The germline V gene encodes CDR1 MNHEY and CDR2 SVGAGI. CDR3 residues: CASSFQGGTYGYTF. CDR3 DNA sequence: TGTGCCAGCAGTTTCCAGGGAGGGACGTATGGCTACACCTTC.

The gene calls are TRBV4-3 and TRBJ2-7; no clear D. V was shortened by 4 bases and J by 3 bases, with 10 bases between the two germline ends. The germline V gene encodes CDR1 LGHNA and CDR2 YSLEER. There are 13 residues in the CDR3. The CDR3, as DNA: TGCGCCAGCAGCCCCTCCTGGGGCTACGAGCAGTACTTC. This codes for CASSPSWGYEQYF.

The V and J genes are TRBV6-5 and TRBJ1-5; maybe TRBD1 (6 bases). The CDR3 has 13 residues. Deletions cut 8 bases from V and 7 bases from J, with 15 bases between. The germline V gene encodes CDR1 MNHEY and CDR2 SVGAGI. CDR3 sequence reads: CASVGTGNQPQHF. The CDR3 coding sequence is TGTGCCAGCGTCGGTACAGGGAACCAGCCCCAGCATTTT.

The CDR3 DNA follows: TGTGCCAGCAGTCTGACAAAAAAACAGGGGAACTATGGCTACACCTTC. Amino acids: CASSLTKKQGNYGYTF. The gene calls are TRBV2 and TRBJ1-2; 7 nucleotides line up with TRBD1. Trimming took 5 bases from V and 2 from J; bases not matched to a gene: 11. There are 16 residues in the CDR3. CDR1 is SNHLY, CDR2 FYNNEI, per germline. The full variable domain, completed using reference TRBV2 and TRBJ1-2, is EPEVTQTPSHQVTQMGQEVILRCVPISNHLYFYWYRQILGQKVEFLVSFYNNEISEKSEIFDDQFSVERPDGSNFTLKIRSTKLEDSAMYFCASSLTKKQGNYGYTFGSGTRLTVV.

V usage is TRBV2 and J usage is TRBJ1-2, with D possibly matching TRBD1 (6 bases). CDR3 size: 14 residues. Germline CDR1 SNHLY, CDR2 FYNNEI. V lost 4 bases and J lost 3, with 12 bases in between. The DNA of the CDR3 is TGTGCCAGCAGTGGTGGACAGTCCTACTATGGCTACACCTTC. Encoded protein: CASSGGQSYYGYTF. Looking up the rest from reference TRBV2 and TRBJ1-2 gives the full variable domain: EPEVTQTPSHQVTQMGQEVILRCVPISNHLYFYWYRQILGQKVEFLVSFYNNEISEKSEIFDDQFSVERPDGSNFTLKIRSTKLEDSAMYFCASSGGQSYYGYTFGSGTRLTVV.

V usage is TRBV9 and J usage is TRBJ1-5; D is possibly TRBD1 (5 bases). The germline V gene has CDR1 SGDLS and CDR2 YYNGEE. The CDR3 is 12 residues long. V shed 7 bases and J shed 5 bases, with 10 bases lying between them. In nucleotides, the CDR3 is TGTGCCAGCGGCCTCAGGGATCAGCCCCAGCATTTT. Translation gives CASGLRDQPQHF.

The V gene is TRBV6-5, the J gene TRBJ2-7; D not certain. The CDR3 totals 13 residues. The V end lost 5 bases, the J end lost 6 bases, and 14 bases lay between the germline ends. From germline, CDR1 is MNHEY and CDR2 SVGAGI. The chain's CDR3 is CASSPPPPGEQYF. CDR3 coding DNA: TGTGCCAGCAGTCCTCCCCCCCCCGGCGAGCAGTACTTC.